This T cell receptor beta chain stems from a study of CXCR4 blockade with PD-1 therapy in pancreatic cancer. Study-level results: More frequent amino acid clones had more nucleotide rearrangements, suggesting convergent selection.

Germline CDR1 and CDR2: SGHNT and YENEEA. V gave up 5 bases and J gave up 4 bases, with 14 bases separating them. This CDR3 is 14 amino acids long. For this clone: Its specificity is not known.

Clones were read by immunoSEQ multiplex PCR, and TCRdb kept only the in-frame ones, dropping some. The sample consists of under 2,500 clones, about 40% of them appearing once. The V gene is TRBV11-3, the J gene TRBJ1-1, with D perhaps matching TRBD1 (6 bases). This receptor was taken from a human donor with pancreatic ductal adenocarcinoma. The sample taken for sequencing was tumor tissue. The CDR3 is CASSPGQGSTEAFF. In DNA form, the CDR3 reads TGTGCCAGCAGCCCAGGGCAGGGGAGCACTGAAGCTTTCTTT.